Listed here is a single T cell receptor beta chain. Its antigen remains unidentified. This entry comes from a study of T cells in Graves' hyperthyroidism and ophthalmopathy. General observations from the study: Most expanded thyroid clonotypes above 0.001 recurred in blood.

Patients were excluded for uncontrolled infection, other autoimmune disease, pregnancy or lactation. Amplified TCR beta CDR3 regions came from RNA transcripts. HTBI primers were used for first-round RT-PCR of the TCR CDR3. TCRdb processed the multiplex PCR reads anew with MiXCR; each CDR3 protein has one entry. The table has approximately 200,000 distinct CDR3 sequences, about 18% seen once; the top ten hold just under 45%. V lost 8 bases, J lost 0 bases, and 14 bases lay in between. This CDR3 comprises 16 residues. From germline, CDR1 is MNHEY and CDR2 SMNVEV (reference sequence). This TCR came from a man aged 40-50 years with Graves' hyperthyroidism. The specimen was blood. J is TRBJ2-6 and V is TRBV27; unclear D gene. The CDR3 coding sequence is TGTGCCAGCGGTCCACTCAGAGGCTCTGGGGCCAACGTCCTGACTTTC. This gives the protein CASGPLRGSGANVLTF.